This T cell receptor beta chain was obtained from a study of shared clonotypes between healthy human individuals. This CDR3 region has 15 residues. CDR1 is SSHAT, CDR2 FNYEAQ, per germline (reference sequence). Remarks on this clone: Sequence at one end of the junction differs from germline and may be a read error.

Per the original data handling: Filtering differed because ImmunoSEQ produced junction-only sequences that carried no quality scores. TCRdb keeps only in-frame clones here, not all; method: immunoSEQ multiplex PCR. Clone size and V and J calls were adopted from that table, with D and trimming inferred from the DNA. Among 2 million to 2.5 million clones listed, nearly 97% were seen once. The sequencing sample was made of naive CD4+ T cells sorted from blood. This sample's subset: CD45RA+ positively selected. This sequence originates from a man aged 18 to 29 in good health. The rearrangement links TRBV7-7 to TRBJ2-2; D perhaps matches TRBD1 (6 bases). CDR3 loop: CASSLRAGVTGELFF. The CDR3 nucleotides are TGTGCTAGCAGCTTGAGGGCAGGGGTTACCGGGGAGCTGTTTTTT.